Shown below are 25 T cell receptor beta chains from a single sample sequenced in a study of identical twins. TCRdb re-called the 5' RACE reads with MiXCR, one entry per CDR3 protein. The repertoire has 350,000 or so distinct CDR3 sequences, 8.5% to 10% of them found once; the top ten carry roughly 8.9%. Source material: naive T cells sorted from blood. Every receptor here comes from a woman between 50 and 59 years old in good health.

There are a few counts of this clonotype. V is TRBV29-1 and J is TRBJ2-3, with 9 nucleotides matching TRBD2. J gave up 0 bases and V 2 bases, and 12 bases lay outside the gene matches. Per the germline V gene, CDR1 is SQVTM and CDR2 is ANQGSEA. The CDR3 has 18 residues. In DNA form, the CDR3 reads TGCAGCGTTGAAACCCTAGCGGGACCTTTAAGGAGCACAGATACGCAGTATTTT. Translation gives CSVETLAGPLRSTDTQYF.

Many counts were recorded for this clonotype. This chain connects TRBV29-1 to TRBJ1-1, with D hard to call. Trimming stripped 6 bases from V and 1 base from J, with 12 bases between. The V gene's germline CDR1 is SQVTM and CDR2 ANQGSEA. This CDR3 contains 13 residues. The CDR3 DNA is TGCAGCGTCACAAGGAGTGGGAACACTGAAGCTTTCTTT. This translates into CSVTRSGNTEAFF.

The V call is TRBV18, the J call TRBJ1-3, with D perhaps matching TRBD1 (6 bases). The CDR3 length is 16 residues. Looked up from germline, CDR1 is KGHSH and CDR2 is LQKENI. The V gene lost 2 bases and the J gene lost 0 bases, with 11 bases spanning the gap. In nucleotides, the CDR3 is TGTGCCAGCTCACCAGACAGGCTGGTCTCTGGAAACACCATATATTTT. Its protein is CASSPDRLVSGNTIYF.

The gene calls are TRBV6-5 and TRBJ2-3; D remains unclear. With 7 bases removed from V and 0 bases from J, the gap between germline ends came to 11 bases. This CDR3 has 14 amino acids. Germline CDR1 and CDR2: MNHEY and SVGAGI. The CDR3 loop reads CASTKTQSTDTQYF. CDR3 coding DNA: TGTGCCAGCACAAAGACCCAGAGCACAGATACGCAGTATTTT.

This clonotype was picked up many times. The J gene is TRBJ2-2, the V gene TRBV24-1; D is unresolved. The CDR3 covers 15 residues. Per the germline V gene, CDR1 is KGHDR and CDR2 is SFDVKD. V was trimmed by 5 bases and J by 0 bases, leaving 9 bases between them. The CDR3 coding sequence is TGTGCCACCAGTGGGGTGGGTGCGAACACCGGGGAGCTGTTTTTT. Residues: CATSGVGANTGELFF.

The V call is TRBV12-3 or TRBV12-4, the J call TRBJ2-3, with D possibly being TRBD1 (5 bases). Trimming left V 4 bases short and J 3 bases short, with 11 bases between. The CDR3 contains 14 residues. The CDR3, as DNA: TGTGCCAGCAGTTCACGACAGAGGACAGATACGCAGTATTTT. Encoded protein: CASSSRQRTDTQYF.

The CDR3 nucleotides are TGCGCCAGCAGCTTGAATGGGGACAGGGTAGAGACCCAGTACTTC. Translated: CASSLNGDRVETQYF. The chain recombines TRBV5-1 with TRBJ2-5; 9 bases agree with TRBD1. The germline V gene encodes CDR1 SGHRS and CDR2 YFSETQ. The junction had 5 bases not matched to a gene; V was cut back by 1 base and J by 4 bases. The CDR3 totals 15 residues.

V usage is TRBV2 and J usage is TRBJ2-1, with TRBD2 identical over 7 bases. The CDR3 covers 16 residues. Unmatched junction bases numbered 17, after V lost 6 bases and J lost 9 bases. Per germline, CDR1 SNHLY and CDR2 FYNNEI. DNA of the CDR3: TGTGCCAGCAGCCTAACCATCCAAGCGGGACTTACTGAGCAGTTCTTC. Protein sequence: CASSLTIQAGLTEQFF.

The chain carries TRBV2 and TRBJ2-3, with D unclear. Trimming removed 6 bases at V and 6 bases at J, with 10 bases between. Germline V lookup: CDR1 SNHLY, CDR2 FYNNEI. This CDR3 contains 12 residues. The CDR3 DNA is TGTGCCAGCAGCCCAAACCCGGATACGCAGTATTTT. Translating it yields CASSPNPDTQYF.

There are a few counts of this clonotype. The CDR3 DNA follows: TGTGCCAGCAGCTCCCACCCCTACGAGCAGTTCTTC. It translates to CASSSHPYEQFF. The chain joins TRBV7-9 to TRBJ2-1; no clear D gene. Germline lookup yields CDR1 SEHNR and CDR2 FQNEAQ (reference sequence). V lost 4 bases and J lost 10, with 11 bases in between. The CDR3 covers 12 residues.

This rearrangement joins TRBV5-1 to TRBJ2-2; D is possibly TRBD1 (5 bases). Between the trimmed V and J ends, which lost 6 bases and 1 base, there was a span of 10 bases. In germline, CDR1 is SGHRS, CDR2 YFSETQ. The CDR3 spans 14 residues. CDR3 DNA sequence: TGCGCCAGCATAGAAACAGGGAACACCGGGGAGCTGTTTTTT. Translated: CASIETGNTGELFF.

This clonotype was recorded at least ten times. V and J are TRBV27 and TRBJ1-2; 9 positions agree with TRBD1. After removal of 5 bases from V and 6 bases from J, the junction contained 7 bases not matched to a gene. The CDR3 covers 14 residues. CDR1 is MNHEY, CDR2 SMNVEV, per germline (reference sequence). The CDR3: CASSLGQGSNGYTF. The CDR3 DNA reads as TGTGCCAGCAGTCTAGGACAGGGGTCGAATGGCTACACCTTC.

Written as DNA, the CDR3 is TGTGCCACCAGCTCCCTCCAACGGGGGATGGGAGAGACCCAGTACTTC. Translation gives CATSSLQRGMGETQYF. The rearrangement links TRBV24-1 to TRBJ2-5, with D perhaps matching TRBD2 (6 bases). This CDR3 has 16 amino acids. V lost 7 bases and J lost 4, with 21 bases in between. CDR1 KGHDR and CDR2 SFDVKD come from the germline V gene.

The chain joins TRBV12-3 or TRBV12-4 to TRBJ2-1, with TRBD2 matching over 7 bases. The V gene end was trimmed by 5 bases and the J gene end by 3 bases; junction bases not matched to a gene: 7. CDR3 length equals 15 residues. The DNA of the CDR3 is TGTGCCAGCAGTCCCCCCGGGGGGTACTACAATGAGCAGTTCTTC. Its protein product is CASSPPGGYYNEQFF.

CDR3 sequence: CAIRDRGNQPQHF. The CDR3 DNA sequence: TGTGCCATCAGGGACAGGGGAAACCAGCCCCAGCATTTT. The chain joins TRBV10-3 to TRBJ1-5; 9 nucleotides line up with TRBD1. Trimming took 6 bases from V and 7 from J; bases not matched to a gene: 4. CDR1 and CDR2 (germline): ENHRY, SYGVKD. This CDR3 is 13 amino acids long.

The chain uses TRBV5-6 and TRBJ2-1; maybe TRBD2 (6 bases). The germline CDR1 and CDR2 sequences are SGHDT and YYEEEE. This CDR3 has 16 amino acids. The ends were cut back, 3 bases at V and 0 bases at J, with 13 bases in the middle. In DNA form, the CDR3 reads TGTGCCAGCAGCTCGAGCGGGTCCGGCTCCTACAATGAGCAGTTCTTC. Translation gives CASSSSGSGSYNEQFF.

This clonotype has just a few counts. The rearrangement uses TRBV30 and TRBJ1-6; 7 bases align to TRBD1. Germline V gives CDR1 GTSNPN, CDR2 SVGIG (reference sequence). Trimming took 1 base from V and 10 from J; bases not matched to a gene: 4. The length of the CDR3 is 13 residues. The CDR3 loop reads CAWSANRGSPLHF. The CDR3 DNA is TGTGCCTGGAGTGCTAACAGGGGCTCACCCCTCCACTTT. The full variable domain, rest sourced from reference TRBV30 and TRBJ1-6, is SQTIHQWPATLVQPVGSPLSLECTVEGTSNPNLYWYRQAAGRGLQLLFYSVGIGQISSEVPQNLSASRPQDRQFILSSKKLLLSDSGFYLCAWSANRGSPLHFGNGTRLTVT.

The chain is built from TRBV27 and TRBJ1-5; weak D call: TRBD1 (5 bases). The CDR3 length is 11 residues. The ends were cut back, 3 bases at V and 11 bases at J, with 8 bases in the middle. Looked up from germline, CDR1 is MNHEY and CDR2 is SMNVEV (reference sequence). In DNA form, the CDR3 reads TGTGCCAGCAGTTTCGGGGGGACCCAGCATTTT. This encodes CASSFGGTQHF.

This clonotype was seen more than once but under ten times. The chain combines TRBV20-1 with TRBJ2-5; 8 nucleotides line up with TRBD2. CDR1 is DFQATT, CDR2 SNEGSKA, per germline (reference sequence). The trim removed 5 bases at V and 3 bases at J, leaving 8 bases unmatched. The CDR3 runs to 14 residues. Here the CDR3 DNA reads TGCAGTGCTCTAGAAGCGGGAGTGGAAGAGACCCAGTACTTC. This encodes CSALEAGVEETQYF.

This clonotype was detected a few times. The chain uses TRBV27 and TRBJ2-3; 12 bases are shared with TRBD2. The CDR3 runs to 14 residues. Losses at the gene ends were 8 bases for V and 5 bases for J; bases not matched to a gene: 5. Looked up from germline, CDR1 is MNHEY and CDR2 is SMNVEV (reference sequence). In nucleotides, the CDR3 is TGTGCCAGCCGGCGGACTAGCGGGGAAGATACGCAGTATTTT. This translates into CASRRTSGEDTQYF.

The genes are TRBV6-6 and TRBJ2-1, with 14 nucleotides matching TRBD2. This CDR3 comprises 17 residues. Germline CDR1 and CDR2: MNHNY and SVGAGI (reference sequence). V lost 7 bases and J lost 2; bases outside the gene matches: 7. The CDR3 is CASTGTSGRVTYNEQFF. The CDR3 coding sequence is TGTGCCAGCACCGGGACTAGCGGGAGAGTTACCTACAATGAGCAGTTCTTC.

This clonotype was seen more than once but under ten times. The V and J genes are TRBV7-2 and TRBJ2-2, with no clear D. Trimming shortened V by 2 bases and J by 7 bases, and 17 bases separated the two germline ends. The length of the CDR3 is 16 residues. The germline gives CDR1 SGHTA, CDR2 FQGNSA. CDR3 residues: CASSLIRKIGNGELFF. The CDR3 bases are TGTGCCAGCAGCTTAATCAGAAAGATCGGAAACGGGGAGCTGTTTTTT.

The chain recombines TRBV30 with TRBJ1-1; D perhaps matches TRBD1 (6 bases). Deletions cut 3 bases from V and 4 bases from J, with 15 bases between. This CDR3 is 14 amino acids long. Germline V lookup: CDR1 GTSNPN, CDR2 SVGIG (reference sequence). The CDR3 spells CAWRVGTGSTEAFF. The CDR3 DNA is TGTGCCTGGAGGGTAGGAACAGGGAGCACTGAAGCTTTCTTT.

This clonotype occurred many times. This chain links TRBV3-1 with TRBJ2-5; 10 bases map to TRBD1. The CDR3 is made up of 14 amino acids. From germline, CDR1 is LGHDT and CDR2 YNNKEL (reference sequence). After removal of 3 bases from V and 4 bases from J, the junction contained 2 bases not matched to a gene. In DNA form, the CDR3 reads TGTGCCAGCAGCCACTGGGACAGGGGAGAGACCCAGTACTTC. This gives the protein CASSHWDRGETQYF.

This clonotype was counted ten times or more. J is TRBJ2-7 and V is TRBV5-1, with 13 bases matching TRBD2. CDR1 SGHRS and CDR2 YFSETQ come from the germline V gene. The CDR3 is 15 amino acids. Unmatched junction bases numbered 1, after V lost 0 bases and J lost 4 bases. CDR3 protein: CASSLGTSGSYEQYV. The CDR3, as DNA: TGCGCCAGCAGCTTGGGGACTAGCGGGAGTTACGAGCAGTACGTC.